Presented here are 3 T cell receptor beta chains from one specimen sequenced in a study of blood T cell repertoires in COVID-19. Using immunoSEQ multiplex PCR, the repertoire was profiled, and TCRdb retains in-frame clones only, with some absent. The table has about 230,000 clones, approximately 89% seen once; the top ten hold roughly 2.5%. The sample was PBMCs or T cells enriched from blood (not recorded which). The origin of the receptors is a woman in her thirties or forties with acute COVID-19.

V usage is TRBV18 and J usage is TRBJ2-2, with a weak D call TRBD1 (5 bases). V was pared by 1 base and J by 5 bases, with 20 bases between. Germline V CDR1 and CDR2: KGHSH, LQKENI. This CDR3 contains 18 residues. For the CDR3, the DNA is TGTGCCAGCTCACCACTCGGTGGTGGGGCTATCCGTACCGGGGAGCTGTTTTTT. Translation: CASSPLGGGAIRTGELFF.

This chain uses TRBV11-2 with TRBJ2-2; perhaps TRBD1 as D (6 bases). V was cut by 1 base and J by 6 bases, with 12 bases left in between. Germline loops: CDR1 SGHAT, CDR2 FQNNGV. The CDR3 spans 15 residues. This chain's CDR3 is CASSLGRGVAGELFF. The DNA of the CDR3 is TGTGCCAGCAGCTTAGGCAGGGGCGTAGCCGGGGAGCTGTTTTTT.

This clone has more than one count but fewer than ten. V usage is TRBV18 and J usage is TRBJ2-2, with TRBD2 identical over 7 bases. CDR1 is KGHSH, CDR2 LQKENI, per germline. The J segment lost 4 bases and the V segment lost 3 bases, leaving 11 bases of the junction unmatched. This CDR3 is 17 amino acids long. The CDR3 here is CASSPFAGALPTGELFF. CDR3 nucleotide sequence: TGTGCCAGCTCACCTTTCGCGGGAGCCCTCCCCACCGGGGAGCTGTTTTTT.